This T cell receptor (beta chain) appears in the sequencing data of a study of OX40 agonist ivuxolimab in advanced cancers. This clone was seen once. The antigen is undetermined. The CDR3 sequence is 15 residues long. Germline CDR1 is SGHVS and CDR2 is FNYEAQ. The V segment lost 4 bases and the J segment 0 bases; nucleotides outside the gene matches: 3. Assay: immunoSEQ multiplex PCR; the TCRdb copy retains only in-frame clones and omits some. The data contain about 48,000 clones, approximately 84% of them seen just once; the ten biggest clones take up around 1.1%. Study findings and constraints: Both blood CD4+ and CD8+ T cells showed clonal growth by week 6 at 0.1 to 3.0 mg/kg.

This rearrangement joins TRBV7-6 to TRBJ1-5, with TRBD1 identical over 7 bases. This specimen was CD4+ or CD8+ T cells sorted from blood, taken in a trial of the OX40 agonist ivuxolimab. The clonotype originates from an adult with an advanced solid tumor such as melanoma, head and neck, liver or kidney cancer. The CDR3 spells CASSSGQSSNQPQHF. The CDR3 DNA follows: TGTGCCAGCAGCTCGGGACAGAGTAGCAATCAGCCCCAGCATTTT.